This entry is about one T cell receptor beta chain. What antigen it recognizes has not been identified. No base-level quality is on record; no much larger clone is a single base apart. The method behind the library was 5' RACE. Sequencer: Illumina HiSeq 2500. A second PCR of 7 to 11 cycles was run with a J-beta primer mix and a sample-barcoded 5' primer. A template-switch 5' adaptor carrying 12 random nucleotides introduced a unique molecular identifier onto each TCR beta cDNA molecule. At least 3 million CDR3-containing paired-end reads were obtained from each sample. First-strand cDNA synthesis was performed from all RNA using the Mint cDNA synthesis kit, with priming by a TRBC-specific oligonucleotide. All cDNA was treated with uracil-DNA glycosylase and then went through a first 18-cycle PCR with the universal primers M1SS and BC2_uni_R. The authors processed their data as follows. Each sample was normalized by randomly selecting 1 million high-quality reads, each carrying a distinct molecular identifier. Reads sharing molecular identifiers were discarded rather than binned into consensus sequences. MiTCR, run with a Q25 quality threshold and the strictest error-elimination algorithm, handled CDR3 identification, clonotype clustering and error correction. A nonparametric unseen species model with Euler transformation was used to estimate lower-bound total TCR beta diversity. TCRdb's own reprocessing of the public reads used fastp at Q25 and MiXCR and kept productive beta chains. Entries that share a CDR3 protein sequence are merged under the most common genes and DNA. The V and J calls reflect TCRdb's pipeline rather than the authors' work. The sample yields about 640,000 distinct CDR3 sequences; under 70% were counted once. The biggest ten clones account for over 30% of the sample.

Donors were under 40 systemically healthy Caucasian individuals from Russia aged roughly 6 to 95 years. Approximately 10 milliliters of peripheral blood were collected from each donor into EDTA-treated Vacutainer tubes. Ficoll-Paque density-gradient centrifugation was used to isolate PBMCs, with at least 7 million per sample. Total RNA, at least 6 micrograms per sample, was extracted from PBMCs with Trizol reagent. For every donor, an aliquot of PBMCs went through flow cytometry to measure the percentages of naive CD45RAhigh/CD27high T cells. The data were obtained in a study of blood T cells in healthy people across ages (dated by TCRdb to 2014 to 2015). Turning to the overall study: Template switching captured roughly one uniquely barcoded TCR beta cDNA molecule per two T cells in model experiments. To track age-related changes in TCR beta repertoire diversity, the study relied on deep sequencing normalized with unique cDNA molecular identifiers. The donors were divided into four age groups: young (average around 15 years), middle-aged (almost 40), aged (about 61) and long-lived (82). To avoid experimental bias, donors of different ages were randomly spread across the sequencing lanes. For two donors (one aged 18 to 29 and one aged 80 or older), the study analyzed two additional independent replicas of 1 million unique cDNA reads from the same blood draw. What the study reported, not specific to this receptor: Because the CMV infection status of the donors was unknown, age-related changes in expanded clonotypes may potentially have been confounded. Conclusive comparison of naive and antigen-experienced compartments was prevented by the profiling of bulk unsorted PBMCs. Estimates of total diversity based on one million sequenced T cells were regarded as lower bounds and as underestimates. Observed TCR beta diversity correlated strongly with the percentage of naive T cells measured by flow cytometry. As age increased, observed TCR beta diversity per million T cells dropped in a roughly linear way, and a significant reduction was already evident by age roughly 36. Compared with the aged group, more naive CD4+ T cells, fewer expanded clones and increased TCR diversity were shown by the long-lived group, suggesting age selection.

CDR1 and CDR2 are read off the germline V gene (reference sequence) as DFQATT and SNEGSKA. V loses 3 bases at its end and J loses 4 bases; junction bases beyond the gene matches: 5. From its cysteine to its phenylalanine, the CDR3 spans 14 amino acids. Kept here is only the CDR3 DNA, which spans 42 bases and is read in frame from base 1. The chain was built from TRBV20-1 and TRBJ2-3; 9 nucleotides in the junction match TRBD2. The sequencing input was blood. This clonotype was obtained from a man aged 60 to 69 in good health. The DNA sequence follows: TGCAGTGCTAGTAAAGGCGGGGGGGCAGATACGCAGTATTTT. The translation is CSASKGGGADTQYF.